The clone carrying this T cell receptor beta chain was seen repeatedly, ten times or more. What it binds is unknown. The read halts 3 residues ahead of the CDR3 end, with the missing end drawn from the germline J gene. Blood samples were heparinized, roughly 5 to 8.5 ml per donor. The sample is drawn from a study of T cell clonality in common variable immunodeficiency. Study conclusions and caveats: Compared with healthy controls, CVID subjects showed increased TCRbeta clonality, mostly in about a third. Fewer TCRbeta clones were shared among CVID subjects than controls.

Equal genomic DNA amounts from CVID and control samples were sequenced. TCRdb's table, derived via immunoSEQ multiplex PCR, lists solely in-frame clones and lacks some. Reported are 40,000 to 65,000 clones, none seen only once; the ten largest carry roughly 3.5%. The CDR3 runs to 15 residues. V shed 6 bases and J 3 bases; nucleotides not matched to a gene: 5. CDR1 and CDR2 (germline): SEHNR, FQNEAQ (reference sequence). This chain links TRBV7-9 with TRBJ2-2; 9 bases match TRBD2. The TCR was taken from a person between 18 and 75 years old in good health. Sequencing was done on a sample of peripheral blood mononuclear cells. The CDR3: CASSLSGSYTGELFF. CDR3 bases read: TGTGCCAGCAGTCTTAGCGGGAGCTACACCGGGGAG.